The present entry profiles one TCR beta chain with its context. In its sample, this clone was seen a few times. Its antigen is currently not known. Base-call qualities are not available, and no considerably larger clone is one nucleotide away. This sample stems from a study of cytomegalovirus exposure and HLA in healthy donors (dated by TCRdb to the late 2010s). Background for the entire study: An earlier analysis of roughly 500 of the donors reported 276 Gb of sequence data and around 110 million unique TCR beta sequences from some 180 million T cells. Among the roughly 390 genotyped donors, approximately 76% belonged to the genetic ancestry cluster associated with self-reported Caucasian donors. The study combined high-throughput TCR immunosequencing, statistical association of individual TCRs with disease status, and machine learning to predict cytomegalovirus infection status. In the later analysis, no new phenotypic data were used to find candidate immune exposures; instead, reliance was placed on TCR beta sequences and their occurrence across donors. Among some 410 genotyped donors of the cohort, an average of approximately 240,000 unique TCR beta nucleotide sequences was sequenced per donor, of which roughly 17% were non-productive. Donor age, sex, ethnicity and CMV serostatus were collected together with the repertoire data. Genome-wide SNP genotypes for about 60% of the roughly 700 donors were used in a later genetic analysis, which treated that subset as a discovery cohort. The study aimed to test whether cataloging public T cell receptors could reveal signatures of past pathogen exposure. An earlier analysis of more than 450 of the donors used high-throughput TCR beta sequencing to judge whether each TCR beta V gene segment behaved as functional or pseudogenic. A separate validation cohort of roughly 130 different subjects was used in addition to the roughly 670-subject first cohort. Both class I and class II loci were covered by HLA typing, at four-digit resolution. Roughly 320 gigabases of sequencing data and around 88 million unique TCR sequences made up an early release that covered approximately 700 HLA-typed donors. Typing coverage differed by locus: A, B, C, DRB1 and DQB1 were typed in roughly 629-630 donors, DQA1 in 522, DPA1 in some 610, and DPB1 in 400 to 480. Every discovery cohort repertoire had been produced on one sequencing platform. The study profiled the T cell repertoires of approximately 700 subjects by immunosequencing and related them to cytomegalovirus serostatus. Roughly five DR-DQ haplotypes were handled as single units for association and clustering because linkage in the cohort was strong. In a later analysis, previously published TCR beta repertoires from 670 or so donors were re-analyzed and high-resolution HLA genotyping was added so that TCR occurrence patterns could be studied.

Libraries came from the immunoSEQ multiplex PCR assay. For the multiplex PCR, a mixture combining 60 forward primers for TCR Vbeta segments and 13 reverse primers for TCR Jbeta segments was used. Amplification of the CDR3 region of rearranged TCR beta genes was performed with a multiplex PCR assay on genomic DNA. Amplified TCR beta libraries were sequenced as 87-base-pair reads on the Illumina HiSeq System. In the source study's methods: In a later analysis, some 80 million unique TCR beta chains were counted across the 500 to 850 repertoires, and approximately 11 million of these chains were shared by at least two donors. Raw reads were error-corrected and collapsed into unique sequences by a nearest-neighbor algorithm in which closely related sequences were merged to remove PCR and sequencing errors. V, D and J gene segments were assigned by aligning CDR3 sequences to IMGT reference sequences. For a sequence to be retained, a match of at least six nucleotides was required to both a V gene segment and a J gene segment. Rearrangements were called productive when the CDR3 lacked stop codons and stayed in frame with V and J; all others were non-productive. Following IMGT convention, CDR3 was defined as the stretch from the second conserved V-encoded cysteine to the conserved J-encoded phenylalanine. The earlier analysis of about 610 of the donors excluded any sequence lacking an unambiguous match to a single V gene segment. In an earlier analysis of roughly 600 of the donors, a V segment was called functional when productive rearrangements were above 56.7%, and segregating when the standard deviation between donors exceeded 5%. A statistical classification framework was built to diagnose cytomegalovirus status from the catalog of TCR beta chain sequences. V and J gene assignment, in a later analysis, came from comparing TCR nucleotide sequences with IMGT/GENE-DB human TR gene sequences. A later analysis assigned CDR3 sequences and most-parsimonious VDJ recombination scenarios with the TCRdist pipeline. In a later analysis, every TCR beta chain was defined by the combination of its CDR3 amino acid sequence and its V-gene family, and reads without a unique V-gene family were dropped. As a way to deal with suspected cross-contamination and a sequencing artifact, a later analysis dropped roughly 620 nucleotide sequences that were highly shared and had low generation probability. In a later analysis, a clonal expansion index was calculated for each public chain from normalized within-repertoire ranks of inferred template counts. In a later analysis, generation probabilities were computed using a VDJ recombination model fitted to out-of-frame rearrangements, and the results were checked against IGoR. In a later analysis, TCR-TCR, TCR-HLA and TCR-CMV co-occurrence was scored with hypergeometric tests, and a repertoire-size bias correction was applied to TCR pairs. In a later analysis, false discovery rates were estimated by permuting HLA or CMV assignments 20 times. In a later analysis, co-occurring TCRs were grouped using DBSCAN, and TCRdist sequence similarity was added for clustering within HLA-allele-positive subsets. Repertoires with fewer than 30,000 or more than 120,000 public chains were left out of co-occurrence clustering, as were about five repertoires with anomalous nucleotide sharing. The source is immuneACCESS, and TCRdb retained only in-frame sequences with V and J called. Part of the clones is not carried over; for the studies checked, unresolved V genes explain less than half of this, and the remainder is unexplained. The V and J calls and the clone size are those of that table, but D and trimming were determined from the DNA. Within this sample are about 130,000 clones, with less than 85% of them counted one time only. The top ten clones comprise roughly 4% of the sample.

The cohort consisted of 666 healthy bone marrow donors. At the time of sampling, every cohort member was nominally healthy, though immune exposures that went unrecorded were likely present. The donor tested CMV seropositive and was one of the 289 seropositive cohort members. Each donor provided a peripheral blood sample, and peripheral blood mononuclear cells were used for TCR beta sequencing. The Qiagen DNeasy Blood Extraction Kit was used to extract genomic DNA from the blood cell samples. CDR1 KGHSH and CDR2 LQKENI are derived from the germline V gene. The CDR3 runs 14 residues from the cysteine to the phenylalanine. Solely the CDR3 DNA is kept, with 42 bases framed from the first base. From V the trimming removes 4 bases and from J it removes 1 base, while the gene matches leave 3 bases of the junction unaccounted for. Here is what the overall study found, with its caveats: The cohort was sequenced for TCR beta chains only, and without alpha or paired-chain data the features that could be detected were limited. A later analysis found that TCR association rates varied across HLA loci, with DRB1 alleles showing the most associated TCRs and HLA-C alleles the fewest. Specific HLA alleles were associated with some 15,000 TCR beta sequences at a false discovery rate of 0.05 in a later analysis. In a later genetic analysis, a missense DCLRE1C variant was associated with V-gene and J-gene trimming of TCR beta chains, and the association was replicated in an independent cohort. Most CMV-associated TCR beta chains appeared to be HLA-restricted in a later analysis, and the HLA associations seemed to be driven largely by CMV exposure. A further reported finding was that TCR beta sequences accurately predicted the HLA-A and HLA-B alleles for most subjects in the first cohort. Three of the identified cytomegalovirus-associated TCR beta chains were confirmed in vitro to be specific for cytomegalovirus antigens. Sequencing depth was assumed to be roughly uniform across donors in the presence/absence analyses, though that assumption may not hold. The sequencing pipeline was judged likely to have produced a cluster of highly shared sequence variants as a technical artifact. Assigning TCR associations to individual alleles was difficult when HLA alleles, especially DR and DQ, strongly co-occurred. In the study, some 180 TCR beta chains were listed as associated with cytomegalovirus. Some IMGT-functional V segments, including TRBV6-2 and TRBV6-3, could not be distinguished by the 87-base-pair reads and were therefore excluded. Linkage disequilibrium might explain the correlated functional status among segregating V segments, but an unknown experimental factor could not be excluded. The earlier analysis of 587 of the donors excluded some 15 rarely observed V segments, including chromosome 9 orphons, because counts were too low. The classifier was reported to diagnose cytomegalovirus status with high specificity and sensitivity in both the original and validation cohorts. The authors suggested that the approach could potentially be extended to other disease states and immunological phenotypes. An earlier analysis of 450 to 750 of the donors showed that most TCR beta V segments appeared in productive rearrangements either about 87% or about 30% of the time, which broadly matched IMGT annotations. Most TCR sequences were seen in very few donors, while some public TCRs were found in many individuals. Compared with the roughly 670-donor mean, donors in an Asian-associated ancestry cluster had fewer N-insertions in productive TCRs, according to a later genetic analysis. In a later analysis, HLA-associated TCR beta chains were found to be more clonally expanded and to have lower generation probabilities than equally common non-associated chains. HLA typing was unavailable for some donors at each locus, so association tests used only the typed subset. Several of the top co-occurrence clusters appeared to be linked to parvovirus B19, influenza, CMV and Epstein-Barr virus, according to a later analysis. CMV serostatus was the only immune exposure information available for the cohort.

The V gene is TRBV18 and the J gene is TRBJ1-1, and 7 bases in between align with TRBD1. Sequenced input: PBMCs. The TCR was taken from a man aged 18 to 30 in good health and CMV-seropositive. The CDR3 protein is CASSLRTGNTEAFF. In nucleotide form, the sequence is TGTGCCAGCTCACTGCGGACAGGGAACACTGAAGCTTTCTTT.